Below, 18 T cell receptor beta chains from the same sample are listed, as sequenced in a study of blood T cell repertoires in COVID-19. The assay was immunoSEQ multiplex PCR, and TCRdb's table has in-frame clones only and misses some. The sample has around 140,000 clones; approximately 90% are singletons. Sequencing input: peripheral blood. Every receptor here comes from a man aged 45 to 65 with acute or convalescent COVID-19.

The rearrangement joins TRBV11-3 to TRBJ2-1; D is perhaps TRBD2 (6 bases). Looked up from germline, CDR1 is SGHNT and CDR2 is YENEEA. This CDR3 comprises 15 residues. Trimming shortened V by 2 bases and J by 6 bases, and 14 bases separated the two germline ends. CDR3 protein: CASSLIGSAGNEQFF. The CDR3 nucleotides read TGTGCCAGCAGCTTAATCGGGAGTGCAGGCAATGAGCAGTTCTTC.

The table lists this clone with a few counts. The chain has TRBV27 and TRBJ1-1, with 9 bases identical to TRBD1. This CDR3 region has 15 residues. Trimming cost V 5 bases and J 2 bases; bases outside gene matches: 6. CDR1 is MNHEY and CDR2 is SMNVEV in the germline V gene (reference sequence). This CDR3 is CASSHGTGLNTEAFF. For the CDR3, the DNA is TGTGCCAGCAGTCATGGGACAGGGCTTAACACTGAAGCTTTCTTT.

The chain recombines TRBV18 with TRBJ1-6, with no clear D. Deletions cut 3 bases from V and 9 bases from J, with 15 bases between. Germline V gene lookup returns CDR1 KGHSH and CDR2 LQKENI. This CDR3 contains 15 residues. The CDR3 nucleotides read TGTGCCAGCTCACCCCCGACTGGAGGGCGTTCACCCCTCCACTTT. As protein: CASSPPTGGRSPLHF.

The V gene is TRBV7-9, the J gene TRBJ1-4, with TRBD1 as a possible D gene (6 bases). Trimming left V 4 bases short and J 8 bases short, with 8 bases between. The CDR3 has 12 amino acids. CDR1 is SEHNR, CDR2 FQNEAQ, per germline (reference sequence). CDR3 protein: CASSWQGEKLFF. The CDR3 coding sequence is TGTGCCAGCAGCTGGCAGGGGGAAAAACTGTTTTTT.

This clone was counted a few times. The chain couples TRBV5-1 to TRBJ1-2; tentative D call: TRBD1 (5 bases). Germline CDR1 and CDR2: SGHRS and YFSETQ. The CDR3 is 15 residues long. The V end was cut by 0 bases, the J end by 7 bases, with 16 bases between. The CDR3 loop reads CASSLADGGSSGYTF. DNA for the CDR3: TGCGCCAGCAGCTTGGCGGACGGGGGATCTTCTGGCTACACCTTC.

The chain combines TRBV28 with TRBJ1-1; D might be TRBD1 (6 bases). The length of the CDR3 is 13 residues. Trimming removed 3 bases from V and 3 bases from J, with 8 bases in between. Germline values: CDR1 MDHEN, CDR2 SYDVKM. The CDR3 region has the DNA TGTGCCAGCAGTTTCTGGGGGCACACTGAAGCTTTCTTT. It is translated as CASSFWGHTEAFF. Variable domain in full (rest from reference TRBV28 and TRBJ1-1): DVKVTQSSRYLVKRTGEKVFLECVQDMDHENMFWYRQDPGLGLRLIYFSYDVKMKEKGDIPEGYSVSREKKERFSLILESASTNQTSMYLCASSFWGHTEAFFGQGTRLTVV.

The V and J genes are TRBV2 and TRBJ2-2; 9 bases line up with TRBD1. Trimming at V came to 3 bases and at J to 6 bases, leaving 5 bases not matched to a gene. This CDR3 comprises 15 residues. Germline-derived CDR1 and CDR2 are SNHLY and FYNNEI. The CDR3 DNA reads TGTGCCAGCAGTGATTACGACAGGGGGGCCGGGGAGCTGTTTTTT. Its translation: CASSDYDRGAGELFF.

The J gene is TRBJ1-1, the V gene TRBV18, with D maybe TRBD1 (5 bases). The germline CDR1 and CDR2 sequences are KGHSH and LQKENI. With 2 bases removed from V and 0 bases from J, the gap between germline ends came to 13 bases. CDR3 length: 16 amino acids. Written as DNA, the CDR3 is TGTGCCAGCTCACCAGGAGGGGCCAAAATGAACACTGAAGCTTTCTTT. Amino acid sequence: CASSPGGAKMNTEAFF.

This clone was seen just once. This chain uses TRBV5-1 with TRBJ2-5; 8 positions match TRBD1. Germline CDR1 SGHRS, CDR2 YFSETQ. The CDR3 spans 14 residues. Trimming cost V 4 bases and J 0 bases; bases outside gene matches: 2. The CDR3 region is CASSVTGDQETQYF. The CDR3 DNA sequence: TGCGCCAGCAGCGTGACAGGGGACCAAGAGACCCAGTACTTC.

The chain carries TRBV14 and TRBJ2-4; D gene uncertain. In germline, CDR1 is SGHDN, CDR2 FVKESK. The length of the CDR3 is 14 residues. V dropped 0 bases and J dropped 8 bases, with 11 bases sitting between them. As DNA, the CDR3 is TGTGCCAGCAGCCAAGATCTTCGGGTGGACATTCAGTACTTC. The encoded protein is CASSQDLRVDIQYF.

A single count supports this clone. The chain is built from TRBV6-5 and TRBJ1-3; 8 nucleotides align to TRBD1. The CDR3 sequence is 15 residues long. Unmatched junction bases numbered 10, after V lost 10 bases and J lost 2 bases. Germline V CDR1 and CDR2: MNHEY, SVGAGI. The CDR3 here is CATKTGGFTGNTIYF. CDR3 nucleotides: TGTGCCACCAAAACAGGGGGATTTACTGGAAACACCATATATTTT.

The chain carries TRBV6-2 or TRBV6-3 and TRBJ1-1, with TRBD1 matching over 7 bases. The CDR3 is 12 amino acids. Germline CDR1 is MNHEY and CDR2 is SVGEGT. V was clipped by 5 bases and J by 4 bases; unmatched bases: 1. CDR3 DNA sequence: TGTGCCAGCAGTCAGGGGGGCACTGAAGCTTTCTTT. Amino acids: CASSQGGTEAFF.

V gene TRBV28 combines with J gene TRBJ2-2; 14 positions agree with TRBD2. With 5 bases clipped from V and 7 bases from J, the junction kept 12 bases outside the gene matches. Germline-derived CDR1 and CDR2 are MDHEN and SYDVKM. This CDR3 is 18 amino acids long. The CDR3 sequence: CASSQAGTSGRRGGELFF. CDR3 bases: TGTGCCAGCAGTCAAGCCGGGACTAGCGGGAGAAGGGGCGGGGAGCTGTTTTTT.

This clone occurred once. The chain carries TRBV28 and TRBJ1-1; D gene ambiguous. There are 14 residues in the CDR3. V was cut by 7 bases and J by 0 bases, with 12 bases left in between. The germline gives CDR1 MDHEN, CDR2 SYDVKM. The CDR3: CASTPGGLNTEAFF. The CDR3 region has the DNA TGTGCCAGCACCCCCGGAGGGCTGAACACTGAAGCTTTCTTT.

This clone was seen once. The rearrangement joins TRBV28 to TRBJ2-3; TRBD2 agrees at 12 bases. CDR1 MDHEN and CDR2 SYDVKM come from the germline V gene. V lost 6 bases, J lost 5 bases, and 3 bases stayed unmatched. This CDR3 has 14 amino acids. In DNA, the CDR3 is TGTGCCAGCAGAAGGGGACTAGCGGGAGATACGCAGTATTTT. This gives the protein CASRRGLAGDTQYF.

This chain joins TRBV4-1 and TRBJ2-1, with TRBD2 identical over 16 bases. Trimming removed 3 bases from V and 9 bases from J; junction bases left unmatched: 11. CDR1 and CDR2 from the germline V gene are MGHRA and YSYEKL. The CDR3 length is 18 residues. DNA for the CDR3: TGCGCCAGCAGCCACCCTAAGGGGACTAGCGGGGGGGCCAGTGAGCAGTTCTTC. It yields the protein CASSHPKGTSGGASEQFF.

This rearrangement joins TRBV5-1 to TRBJ1-3; D uncertain. CDR3 length equals 15 residues. The germline V gene encodes CDR1 SGHRS and CDR2 YFSETQ. Trimming removed 0 bases from V and 0 bases from J, with 7 bases in between. CDR3 coding DNA: TGCGCCAGCAGCTTGGACGGTGACTCTGGAAACACCATATATTTT. Encoded protein: CASSLDGDSGNTIYF.

This chain connects TRBV18 to TRBJ2-7; 9 bases fit TRBD1. Germline V gene lookup returns CDR1 KGHSH and CDR2 LQKENI. V gave up 3 bases and J gave up 5 bases; unmatched junction bases: 5. This CDR3 has 14 amino acids. In DNA form, the CDR3 reads TGTGCCAGCTCACCGAGGACAGGGGCCGACGAGCAGTACTTC. Translating gives CASSPRTGADEQYF.